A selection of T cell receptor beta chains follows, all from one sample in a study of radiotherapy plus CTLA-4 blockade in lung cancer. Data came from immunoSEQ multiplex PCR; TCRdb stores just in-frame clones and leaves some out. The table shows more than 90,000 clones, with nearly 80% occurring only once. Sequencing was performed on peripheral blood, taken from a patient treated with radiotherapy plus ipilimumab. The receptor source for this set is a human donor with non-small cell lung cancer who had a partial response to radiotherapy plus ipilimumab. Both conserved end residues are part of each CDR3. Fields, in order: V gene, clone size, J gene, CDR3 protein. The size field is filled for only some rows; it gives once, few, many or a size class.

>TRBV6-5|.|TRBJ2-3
CASSGLAVSTDTQYF
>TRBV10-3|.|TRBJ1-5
CAIRGQGRQPQHF
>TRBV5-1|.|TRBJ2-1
CASSLVGGSNNEQFF
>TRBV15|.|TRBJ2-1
CATSRDLGRNPYNEQFF
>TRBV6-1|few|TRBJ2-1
CASRTGQGIGIEQFF
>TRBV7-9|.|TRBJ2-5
CATTLDLAKETQYF
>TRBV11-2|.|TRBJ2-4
CASSVNLDRATIQYF
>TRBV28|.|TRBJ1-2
CASSYRGRDGYGYTF
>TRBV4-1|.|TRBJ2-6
CASSQFAQGSGANVLTF
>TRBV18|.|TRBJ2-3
CASSSWTLTTDTQYF
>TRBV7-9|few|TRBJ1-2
CASSLLGQGPHPF
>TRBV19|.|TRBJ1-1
CASSRGGEGTEAFF
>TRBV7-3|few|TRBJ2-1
CASSAGLAGHNEQFF
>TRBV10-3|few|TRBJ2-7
CAIRDQTSGTSYEQYF
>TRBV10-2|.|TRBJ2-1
CASTSSGSGQNNEQFF
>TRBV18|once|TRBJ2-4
CASSPTGTSGVGGKNIQYF
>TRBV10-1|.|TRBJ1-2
CASSEVRQLKGYTF
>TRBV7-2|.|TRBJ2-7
CASSLQGGGYEQYF
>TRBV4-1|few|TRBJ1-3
CASSQGTGTGNTIYF
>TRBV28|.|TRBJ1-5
CASSFGQKGQPQHF
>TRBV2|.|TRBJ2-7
CASLQGNTYEQYF
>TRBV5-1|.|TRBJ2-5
CASSTEWSRETQYF
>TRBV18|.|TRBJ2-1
CASSPPGTSGINEQFF
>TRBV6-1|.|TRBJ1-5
CASSEDYLYSNQPQHF
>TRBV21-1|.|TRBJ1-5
CASSKEGTPRAQHF
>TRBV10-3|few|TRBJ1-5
CAISGGNNQPQHF
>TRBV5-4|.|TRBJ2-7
CASSQVDKIYEQYF
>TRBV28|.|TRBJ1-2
CAIGQGGYGYTF
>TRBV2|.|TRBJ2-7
CASTGTRSYEQYF
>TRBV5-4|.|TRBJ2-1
CASSLDLGSSYNEQFF
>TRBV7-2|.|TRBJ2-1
CATRELTREVSYNEQFF
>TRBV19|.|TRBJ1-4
CASSLRQGNEKLFF
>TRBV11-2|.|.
CASSSLEYEQYF
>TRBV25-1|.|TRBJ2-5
CASSEPGGDGETQYF
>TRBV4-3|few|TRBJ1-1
CASSPGTATEAFF
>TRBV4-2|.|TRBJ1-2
CASSQDKGEGSVGGYTF
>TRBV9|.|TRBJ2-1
CASSPGASSYNEQFF
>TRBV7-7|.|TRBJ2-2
CASSMRQGTGELFF
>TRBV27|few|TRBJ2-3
CASSLSKSADTQYF
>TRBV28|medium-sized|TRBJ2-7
CASSPRQGAGSREQYF
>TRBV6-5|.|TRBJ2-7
CASSYSSAYEQYF
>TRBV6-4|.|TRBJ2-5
CASSALTGETQYF
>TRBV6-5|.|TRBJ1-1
CASSERGAGTEAFF
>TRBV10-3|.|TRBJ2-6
CAISESYSAGANVLTF
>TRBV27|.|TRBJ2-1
CASSLWVGDEQFF
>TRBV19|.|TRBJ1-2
CASSTLSQELSYGYTF
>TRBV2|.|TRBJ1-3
CASSERRAGNTIYF
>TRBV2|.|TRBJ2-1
CASRAGLAGKSYNEQFF
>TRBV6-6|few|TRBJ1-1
CASSGQLNTEAFF
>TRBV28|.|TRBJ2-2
CASTDRDRDYTGELFF
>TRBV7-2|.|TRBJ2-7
CASSLSTGYASYEQYF
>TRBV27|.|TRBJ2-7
CASSLVSASGGPYEQYF